This T cell receptor beta chain is from a study of Ad26.COV2.S vaccination and SARS-CoV-2 variants. Germline CDR1 is SGHRS and CDR2 is YFSETQ. The CDR3 has 14 residues. Trimming left V 0 bases short and J 5 bases short, with 11 bases between. Measured with immunoSEQ multiplex PCR; TCRdb has only the in-frame clones, and not every one. The table has more than 300,000 clones, around nine tenths seen once. Specified treatment: 15 to 20 received Ad26.COV2.S at low or high dose, single or two shots; roughly five received placebo; per-sample allocation not given. On day 63 after the first injection, vaccine and placebo recipients gave samples.

J is TRBJ2-5 and V is TRBV5-1; no definite D call. The clonotype was recovered from a person aged 18-60 years who received the Ad26.COV2.S COVID-19 vaccine or a placebo. This material consisted of peripheral blood, taken in a trial of Ad26.COV2.S vaccine versus placebo. This chain's CDR3 is CASSLAPGSETQYF. CDR3 in DNA: TGCGCCAGCAGCTTGGCCCCGGGTTCTGAGACCCAGTACTTC.